These 31 T cell receptor beta chains originate from one sample sequenced in a study of cytomegalovirus exposure and HLA in healthy donors. In the PCR, 60 Vbeta and 13 Jbeta primers were used. Clones were read by immunoSEQ multiplex PCR, and TCRdb kept only the in-frame ones, dropping some. The sample has over 150,000 clones, about four fifths seen once. Sequences were obtained from PBMCs. The receptors here all came from a man aged 45 to 65 in good health and CMV-seronegative.

A few counts support this clone. The chain uses TRBV6-6 and TRBJ2-7; 10 nucleotides match TRBD1. The germline CDR1 and CDR2 sequences are MNHNY and SVGAGI (reference sequence). The V gene end was trimmed by 5 bases and the J gene end by 1 base; junction bases not matched to a gene: 5. The CDR3 is made up of 15 amino acids. CDR3 sequence (DNA): TGTGCCAGCAGTCCCCGGACAGGGGGGTCCTACGAGCAGTACTTC. This encodes CASSPRTGGSYEQYF.

The chain employs TRBV25-1 and TRBJ1-6; D might be TRBD1 (5 bases). CDR1 and CDR2 from the germline V gene are MGHDK and SYGVNS. V gave up 6 bases and J gave up 10 bases, with 13 bases separating them. The CDR3 has 13 amino acids. CDR3 bases: TGTGCCAGCAGGGATTCTTGGGGCTCACCCCTCCACTTT. Its translation is CASRDSWGSPLHF.

V and J are TRBV7-3 and TRBJ2-2, with a possible D match to TRBD1 (5 bases). This CDR3 region has 14 residues. The V and J ends lost 0 bases and 4 bases respectively, with 6 bases between them. Germline loops: CDR1 SGHTA, CDR2 FQGTGA. CDR3 sequence: CASSLTGPTGELFF. The CDR3 DNA reads as TGTGCCAGCAGCTTAACGGGGCCCACCGGGGAGCTGTTTTTT.

This clone was detected a few times. The chain uses TRBV4-1 and TRBJ2-7; the D gene is possibly TRBD1 (5 bases). CDR3 size: 14 residues. The germline V gene has CDR1 MGHRA and CDR2 YSYEKL. The V end was cut by 1 base, the J end by 2 bases, with 9 bases between. The CDR3 coding sequence is TGCGCCAGCAGCCAAGGATACAGGACCTACGAGCAGTACTTC. This sequence encodes CASSQGYRTYEQYF.

CDR3 sequence reads: CAWSVVGRGGGTYEQYF. CDR3 sequence (DNA): TGTGCCTGGAGTGTAGTAGGTCGGGGCGGGGGAACCTACGAGCAGTACTTC. The chain uses TRBV30 and TRBJ2-7; TRBD2 agrees at 7 bases. The CDR3 loop spans 17 amino acids. Trimming at V came to 0 bases and at J to 2 bases, leaving 13 bases not matched to a gene. CDR1 GTSNPN and CDR2 SVGIG come from the germline V gene (reference sequence).

CDR3 nucleotides: TGTGCCAGCAGCTTAGCGGACAGGGGGCTTTCTAATGAAAAACTGTTTTTT. Its protein product is CASSLADRGLSNEKLFF. V usage is TRBV7-2 and J usage is TRBJ1-4; 11 bases are shared with TRBD1. The CDR3 contains 17 residues. Losses at the gene ends were 0 bases for V and 3 bases for J; bases not matched to a gene: 3. Per the germline V gene, CDR1 is SGHTA and CDR2 is FQGNSA.

V is TRBV28 and J is TRBJ2-7; TRBD1 is a possible D gene (5 bases). The CDR3 consists of 13 residues. The germline CDR1 and CDR2 sequences are MDHEN and SYDVKM. Trimming pared 7 bases from V and 5 bases from J, leaving 15 bases between. CDR3 residues: CASTPDSPHEQYF. CDR3 bases: TGTGCCAGCACCCCAGACAGTCCCCACGAGCAGTACTTC.

The chain links TRBV30 to TRBJ2-3; 9 nucleotides match TRBD2. J was trimmed by 0 bases and V by 0 bases; bases with no gene match: 1. In germline, CDR1 is GTSNPN, CDR2 SVGIG (reference sequence). This CDR3 region has 15 residues. The CDR3 here is CAWSVLAGSTDTQYF. The CDR3 nucleotides are TGTGCCTGGAGTGTACTAGCGGGTAGCACAGATACGCAGTATTTT.

The chain links TRBV6-1 to TRBJ2-1; 7 bases are a match to TRBD2. Trimming took 3 bases from V and 8 from J; bases not matched to a gene: 7. There are 14 residues in the CDR3. CDR1 is MNHNS, CDR2 SASEGT, per germline. As DNA, the CDR3 is TGTGCCAGCAGTGATCGGGGAGGGACGGATGAGCAGTTCTTC. It codes for CASSDRGGTDEQFF.

This clone was observed a handful of times. The CDR3 here is CASSDSYTGELFF. The CDR3 DNA reads as TGTGCCAGCAGTGACTCTTACACCGGGGAGCTGTTTTTT. The rearrangement joins TRBV6-1 to TRBJ2-2; the D is unclear. The CDR3 is made up of 13 amino acids. Germline V gene sequence: CDR1 MNHNS, CDR2 SASEGT. The ends were cut back, 3 bases at V and 3 bases at J, with 5 bases in the middle.

The chain is built from TRBV13 and TRBJ2-1, with 7 bases aligning to TRBD2. In germline, CDR1 is PRHDT, CDR2 FYEKMQ (reference sequence). V was clipped by 6 bases and J by 6 bases; unmatched bases: 5. This CDR3 spans 13 amino acids. The DNA of the CDR3 is TGTGCCAGCAGACGACGGGGGGTCAATGAGCAGTTCTTC. Its protein product is CASRRRGVNEQFF. Looking up the rest from reference TRBV13 and TRBJ2-1 gives the full variable domain: AAGVIQSPRHLIKEKRETATLKCYPIPRHDTVYWYQQGPGQDPQFLISFYEKMQSDKGSIPDRFSAQQFSDYHSELNMSSLELGDSALYFCASRRRGVNEQFFGPGTRLTVL.

Comments on this clone: The identical CDR3 is also encoded by other nucleotide sequences in the sample. The rearrangement links TRBV12-5 to TRBJ1-5; possibly TRBD1 for D (5 bases). The germline CDR1 and CDR2 sequences are LGHNT and FRNRAP. CDR3 length: 13 residues. V lost 5 bases and J lost 4, with 9 bases in between. The CDR3 region has the DNA TGTGCTAGTGGTACGGGGGTTAATCAGCCCCAGCATTTT. It yields the protein CASGTGVNQPQHF.

A single count supports this clone. V gene TRBV7-3 combines with J gene TRBJ2-6; perhaps TRBD1 as D (6 bases). Germline CDR1 reads SGHTA; CDR2 reads FQGTGA. CDR3 size: 17 residues. V was cut by 4 bases and J by 1 base, with 14 bases left in between. DNA for the CDR3: TGTGCCAGCAGCTCCCGCGGACAGACTTCTGGGGCCAACGTCCTGACTTTC. Its protein product is CASSSRGQTSGANVLTF.

This chain connects TRBV19 to TRBJ1-1; tentative D call: TRBD1 (5 bases). CDR3 length: 15 residues. Germline V gene sequence: CDR1 LNHDA, CDR2 SQIVND (reference sequence). V lost 5 bases, J lost 6 bases, and 19 bases lay in between. The CDR3 DNA follows: TGTGCCAGTAGTCCTTGGACACCATCAACCCCTGAAGCTTTCTTT. Its protein is CASSPWTPSTPEAFF. Based on the CDR3 plus reference TRBV19 and TRBJ1-1, the full variable domain is DGGITQSPKYLFRKEGQNVTLSCEQNLNHDAMYWYRQDPGQGLRLIYYSQIVNDFQKGDIAEGYSVSREKKESFPLTVTSAQKNPTAFYLCASSPWTPSTPEAFFGQGTRLTVV.

This clone appeared a few times. The rearrangement links TRBV27 to TRBJ1-3, with unresolved D. The germline V gene has CDR1 MNHEY and CDR2 SMNVEV (reference sequence). V lost 0 bases, J lost 3 bases, and 12 bases lay in between. The CDR3 runs to 16 residues. CDR3 region: CASSLSHSAFGNTIYF. Here the CDR3 DNA reads TGTGCCAGCAGTTTATCGCATTCAGCGTTTGGAAACACCATATATTTT.

This chain joins TRBV6-5 and TRBJ2-2, with unresolved D. Germline V gene lookup returns CDR1 MNHEY and CDR2 SVGAGI. V lost 6 bases to trimming and J lost 7 bases, with 12 bases between them. The CDR3 is 13 amino acids. CDR3 in DNA: TGTGCCAGCAGACCCAGATTTGGCGGGGAGCTGTTTTTT. Protein: CASRPRFGGELFF.

The chain employs TRBV6-1 and TRBJ2-7, with D possibly matching TRBD2 (6 bases). With 0 bases removed from V and 2 bases from J, the gap between germline ends came to 17 bases. There are 17 residues in the CDR3. Germline V gene data show CDR1 as MNHNS and CDR2 as SASEGT. CDR3 region: CASSEAKGTGFPYEQYF. CDR3 sequence (DNA): TGTGCCAGCAGTGAAGCGAAGGGGACTGGATTTCCCTACGAGCAGTACTTC.

The chain combines TRBV18 with TRBJ2-5; 7 nucleotides agree with TRBD1. This CDR3 comprises 15 residues. CDR1 KGHSH and CDR2 LQKENI come from the germline V gene. V dropped 4 bases and J dropped 1; count of bases not matched to a gene: 6. Written as DNA, the CDR3 is TGTGCCAGCTCACTCTGGACAGGTCTCCAAGAGACCCAGTACTTC. It yields the protein CASSLWTGLQETQYF.

This sequence joins TRBV19 and TRBJ1-1; 7 bases agree with TRBD1. The J segment lost 2 bases and the V segment lost 4 bases, leaving 7 bases of the junction unmatched. Germline CDR1 LNHDA, CDR2 SQIVND (reference sequence). The CDR3 runs to 15 residues. CDR3 bases: TGTGCCAGTAGTACAGACAGGGCCCCCAACACTGAAGCTTTCTTT. This encodes CASSTDRAPNTEAFF. The full variable domain, with the rest looked up from reference TRBV19 and TRBJ1-1, is DGGITQSPKYLFRKEGQNVTLSCEQNLNHDAMYWYRQDPGQGLRLIYYSQIVNDFQKGDIAEGYSVSREKKESFPLTVTSAQKNPTAFYLCASSTDRAPNTEAFFGQGTRLTVV.

The chain recombines TRBV18 with TRBJ2-5; no clear D gene. V lost 6 bases and J lost 2, with 7 bases in between. The CDR3 is made up of 12 amino acids. CDR1 is KGHSH, CDR2 LQKENI, per germline. CDR3 in amino acids: CASSRYQETQYF. The CDR3 region has the DNA TGTGCCAGCTCCCGCTATCAAGAGACCCAGTACTTC. Full variable domain (missing parts from reference TRBV18 and TRBJ2-5): NAGVMQNPRHLVRRRGQEARLRCSPMKGHSHVYWYRQLPEEGLKFMVYLQKENIIDESGMPKERFSAEFPKEGPSILRIQQVVRGDSAAYFCASSRYQETQYFGPGTRLLVL.

The V gene is TRBV30, the J gene TRBJ1-2, with 8 bases aligning to TRBD1. V shed 0 bases and J 6 bases; nucleotides not matched to a gene: 0. CDR3 length: 12 residues. CDR1 GTSNPN and CDR2 SVGIG come from the germline V gene (reference sequence). In nucleotides, the CDR3 is TGTGCCTGGAGTGTACAGGGGGATGGCTACACCTTC. Residues: CAWSVQGDGYTF.

The chain is built from TRBV18 and TRBJ1-3; D possibly corresponds to TRBD1 (5 bases). Germline V lookup: CDR1 KGHSH, CDR2 LQKENI. This CDR3 spans 14 amino acids. V was clipped by 2 bases and J by 4 bases, with 9 bases between them. CDR3 sequence: CASSPGGGGNTIYF. Here the CDR3 DNA reads TGTGCCAGCTCACCAGGCGGGGGAGGAAACACCATATATTTT. Based on the CDR3 plus reference TRBV18 and TRBJ1-3, the full variable domain is NAGVMQNPRHLVRRRGQEARLRCSPMKGHSHVYWYRQLPEEGLKFMVYLQKENIIDESGMPKERFSAEFPKEGPSILRIQQVVRGDSAAYFCASSPGGGGNTIYFGEGSWLTVV.

V usage is TRBV30 and J usage is TRBJ2-7; D is unclear. V gave up 2 bases and J gave up 2 bases, with 4 bases separating them. This CDR3 comprises 11 residues. Germline V gene lookup returns CDR1 GTSNPN and CDR2 SVGIG (reference sequence). This CDR3 is CAWSQAYEQYF. The CDR3 coding sequence is TGTGCCTGGAGTCAGGCCTACGAGCAGTACTTC.

The chain links TRBV11-2 to TRBJ1-5; a possible D gene is TRBD1 (6 bases). Trimming took off 1 base at V and 6 bases at J, with 13 bases between the two ends. This CDR3 comprises 15 residues. CDR1 is SGHAT and CDR2 is FQNNGV in the germline V gene. The CDR3 here is CASSLGSGGSQPQHF. The CDR3 DNA is TGTGCCAGCAGCTTAGGGTCGGGGGGCTCTCAGCCCCAGCATTTT.

This clone has more than one count but fewer than ten. The gene calls are TRBV7-9 and TRBJ1-1, with 7 bases matching TRBD1. The CDR3 extends over 15 amino acids. Germline CDR1 reads SEHNR; CDR2 reads FQNEAQ (reference sequence). Trimming cost V 5 bases and J 2 bases; bases outside gene matches: 8. CDR3 sequence reads: CASSPGTARNTEAFF. The DNA of the CDR3 is TGTGCCAGCAGCCCAGGGACAGCTAGAAACACTGAAGCTTTCTTT.

This clone was seen a few times. The chain joins TRBV7-9 to TRBJ2-5, with 8 bases identical to TRBD1. The J segment lost 5 bases and the V segment lost 1 base, leaving 9 bases of the junction unmatched. The CDR3 is 16 amino acids. Per the germline V gene, CDR1 is SEHNR and CDR2 is FQNEAQ (reference sequence). CDR3 amino acids: CASSLGAQGAWETQYF. In DNA form, the CDR3 reads TGTGCCAGCAGCTTAGGGGCGCAGGGGGCTTGGGAGACCCAGTACTTC.

This clone occurred once. The rearrangement links TRBV7-9 to TRBJ2-5; 8 positions match TRBD1. Germline trimming cut 5 bases from V and 4 bases from J; bases unmatched to any gene: 6. The CDR3 totals 14 residues. Germline V gene lookup returns CDR1 SEHNR and CDR2 FQNEAQ (reference sequence). CDR3 in amino acids: CASSPGQGGETQYF. The CDR3 DNA follows: TGTGCCAGCAGCCCTGGACAGGGAGGAGAGACCCAGTACTTC.

The genes are TRBV14 and TRBJ1-1; 11 nucleotides match TRBD1. Germline V CDR1 and CDR2: SGHDN, FVKESK. This CDR3 has 15 residues. V trimming: 5 bases; J trimming: 0 bases; junction bases outside the gene matches: 2. The DNA of the CDR3 is TGTGCCAGCAGCTCGGGACAGGGGGTGAACACTGAAGCTTTCTTT. This codes for CASSSGQGVNTEAFF. Based on the CDR3 plus reference TRBV14 and TRBJ1-1, the full variable domain is EAGVTQFPSHSVIEKGQTVTLRCDPISGHDNLYWYRRVMGKEIKFLLHFVKESKQDESGMPNNRFLAERTGGTYSTLKVQPAELEDSGVYFCASSSGQGVNTEAFFGQGTRLTVV.

This clone appeared a few times. The rearrangement joins TRBV12-2 to TRBJ2-5; no check of the table's D call, TRBD2, against the DNA was made. TRBV12-2 is assigned pseudogene status. CDR3 length: 15 residues. For the CDR3, the DNA is TGTGCAAGTCGCAAACGACTAGCGGGGCAAGAGACCCAGTACTTC. Its translation is CASRKRLAGQETQYF.

This chain uses TRBV4-3 with TRBJ2-7, with 7 nucleotides matching TRBD1. V was pared by 1 base and J by 2 bases, with 8 bases of the junction left unmatched. This CDR3 has 16 amino acids. CDR1 LGHNA and CDR2 YSLEER come from the germline V gene. CDR3 residues: CASSQVAAGGTYEQYF. The DNA of the CDR3 is TGCGCCAGCAGCCAAGTCGCGGCAGGGGGTACCTACGAGCAGTACTTC.

This clone occurred a few times. The rearrangement joins TRBV5-1 to TRBJ1-1; D unresolved. CDR1 SGHRS and CDR2 YFSETQ come from the germline V gene. V was shortened by 3 bases and J by 1 base, with 10 bases between the two germline ends. The CDR3 length is 14 residues. DNA of the CDR3: TGCGCCAGCAGCTATGTGGTCGGGAACACTGAAGCTTTCTTT. Translated, it gives CASSYVVGNTEAFF.